This T cell receptor beta chain was captured in a study of T cells in Graves' hyperthyroidism and ophthalmopathy (dated by TCRdb to about 2019). About the investigation overall: Peripheral blood was sampled at the time of initial diagnosis, prior to any treatment. The approximately 98 discovery patients were randomly divided into training and test sets at a 7:3 ratio. Prospective prediction of ophthalmopathy was tested in an independent validation cohort of fewer than 20 hyperthyroidism patients and 17 patients who later progressed to ophthalmopathy. Once sampling was done, hyperthyroidism patients were given methimazole at a starting dose of 30 mg daily, whereas ophthalmopathy patients were given high-dose intravenous methylprednisolone. To identify distinguishing TCR V-J signatures, a discovery cohort of around 98 patients was used, comprising fewer than 45 with Graves' ophthalmopathy and some 57 with stable Graves' hyperthyroidism. In six Graves' hyperthyroidism patients, the study also compared T-cell repertoires from thyroid tissue with T-cell repertoires from blood. The paper describes TCR Vbeta CDR3 sequencing of more than 120 peripheral blood samples, made up of 43 ophthalmopathy patients, 70 to 75 hyperthyroidism patients and roughly 17 progressor patients. What the work shows at the level of the full study, not this receptor alone: Sample size was not statistically predetermined, and investigators were not blinded to group allocation. Most expanded thyroid clonotypes (frequency above 0.001) were also found in blood, which suggests that blood repertoires may mirror thyroid immune responses. In validation, the model predicted progression to ophthalmopathy a median of roughly six months before onset, with about 70% sensitivity and more than 72% specificity. Ophthalmopathy was separated from stable hyperthyroidism by a 13 V-J signature model, with around 88% sensitivity and roughly 81% specificity obtained in cross-validation and 80%/75% obtained in testing.

Inclusive of both ends, the CDR3 amounts to 13 amino acids. CDR3 DNA is the only sequence kept; it has 39 bases, read in frame from the first base. The V and J ends are trimmed by 10 bases and 1 base, leaving 11 bases between them. CDR1 MNHNS and CDR2 SASEGT were looked up in the germline V gene. Regarding this clonotype: Which antigen it targets is not known. The missing conserved phenylalanine or tryptophan at the end of this CDR3 makes a read error likely.

Moderately to severely active disease, a Clinical Activity Score of at least 3, a NOSPECS grade of at least 4, and a duration under 3 months were present in ophthalmopathy patients. Exclusion was applied to patients with uncontrolled infections, other autoimmune diseases, pregnancy or lactation. Diagnoses relied on clinical symptoms, serum thyroxine and TRAb, thyroid ultrasound and orbital computed tomography. Ficoll-Paque density gradient centrifugation was used to isolate PBMCs from around 10 ml of fresh peripheral blood. Total RNA was extracted with Trizol reagent, and quality was checked on an Agilent 2100 Bioanalyzer. Amplification of TCR beta CDR3 regions was carried out from RNA transcripts. The TCR CDR3 was subjected to a first round of RT-PCR using the HTBI primer set and the Qiagen OneStep RT-PCR kit. Libraries were constructed in a second round of multiplex PCR, after which size selection and purification were performed. Libraries were sequenced paired-end with 100 bp reads on an Illumina HiSeq2000. On the study's bioinformatics: SOAPnuke was used to process the raw data, with reads discarded if the reads contained adapters or uncalled bases, had a mean Phred below 15, or lacked an exact constant-primer or identifier match. High-quality paired reads were merged with COPE v1.2.5, and unique nucleotide sequences were defined as clonotypes. MiTCR v1.1 was used to align clonotypes to the IMGT TRBV, TRBD and TRBJ reference segments. The analysis included only V-J combinations with a frequency above 0.0001, which together covered more than 98% of the repertoires. A TCS score was defined as the ratio between F50 (clonal expansion) and ExV (chaos), using BLOSUM62-based TCRdist between CDR3 peptides within each V-J. Welch's t-statistics and random forest reduced around 510 V-J features to 13, which were used in a naive Bayes classifier (R e1071). TCRdb reran the public reads through fastp at Q25 and MiXCR, keeping productive beta chains. Merged by CDR3 protein, the rows form single entries marked with the most common genes and DNA. The V and J calls follow TCRdb's processing rather than the paper's. Recorded for this sample are about 600,000 distinct CDR3 sequences; more than 15% of them occurred a single time. The top ten constitute about 3.5% of the sample.

The chain links TRBV6-1 with TRBJ1-5, with no D gene named confidently. This receptor was taken from a woman aged 40 to 55 with Graves' ophthalmopathy. Material: blood. At the DNA level, the sequence is TGTGCCACCACCGCAAGAAGCAATCAGCCCCAGCATCTT. Translated, it gives CATTARSNQPQHL.